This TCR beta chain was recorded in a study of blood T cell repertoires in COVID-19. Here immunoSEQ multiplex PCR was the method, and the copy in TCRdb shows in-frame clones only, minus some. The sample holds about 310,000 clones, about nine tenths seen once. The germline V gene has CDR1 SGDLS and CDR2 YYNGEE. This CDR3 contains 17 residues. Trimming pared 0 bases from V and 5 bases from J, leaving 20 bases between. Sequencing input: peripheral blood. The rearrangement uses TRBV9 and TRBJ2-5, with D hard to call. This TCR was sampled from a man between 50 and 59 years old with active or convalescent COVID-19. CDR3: CASSVGLPRTAQETQYF. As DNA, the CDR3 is TGTGCCAGCAGCGTAGGTTTGCCCCGTACCGCCCAGGAGACCCAGTACTTC.